The 13 T cell receptor beta chains below come from one sample, sequenced in a study of T cells in Graves' hyperthyroidism and ophthalmopathy. Amplified TCR beta CDR3 regions derived from RNA transcripts. The TCR CDR3 first-round RT-PCR relied on the HTBI primer set. TCRdb passed the multiplex PCR reads through MiXCR, listing each CDR3 protein once. Of about 420,000 distinct CDR3 sequences in the sample, approximately 15% were seen once. Sample: blood. The receptors were sampled from a woman aged 18-29 years with Graves' hyperthyroidism.

There are many counts of this clonotype. CDR3 nucleotides: TGCAGTGCTAGAGGACTAGCGGGGGGCCTGAGTCTCAGCACAGATACGCAGTATTTT. As protein: CSARGLAGGLSLSTDTQYF. The rearrangement links TRBV20-1 to TRBJ2-3; 13 bases fit TRBD2. The CDR3 extends over 19 amino acids. Germline loops: CDR1 DFQATT, CDR2 SNEGSKA (reference sequence). V lost 1 base, J lost 0 bases, and 10 bases stayed unmatched.

About this clonotype: A much larger clone lies one base from this, so it may be a read error. This rearrangement joins TRBV20-1 to TRBJ1-4; a possible D gene is TRBD1 (6 bases). Germline V gene lookup returns CDR1 DFQATT and CDR2 SNEGSKA (reference sequence). The CDR3 covers 16 residues. The CDR3 bases are TGCAGTGCTAGAGACCCAACAGGGTCGGCTAATGAAAAACTGCTTTTT. Translation gives CSARDPTGSANEKLLF.

Only one count was recorded for this clonotype. The chain combines TRBV5-1 with TRBJ2-3, with 12 bases that match TRBD2. Trimming removed 5 bases from V and 0 bases from J; junction bases left unmatched: 7. Germline values: CDR1 SGHRS, CDR2 YFSETQ. The CDR3 is made up of 17 amino acids. The CDR3 is CASSSTGTSGSTDTQYF. The CDR3 DNA reads as TGCGCCAGCAGTTCCACCGGGACTAGCGGGAGCACAGATACGCAGTATTTT.

This clonotype was picked up many times. The V call is TRBV10-3, the J call TRBJ1-2; D might be TRBD1 (6 bases). Trimming removed 3 bases at V and 4 bases at J, with 12 bases between. This CDR3 is built from 14 residues. CDR1 and CDR2 (germline): ENHRY, SYGVKD. The CDR3 nucleotides read TGTGCCATCAGTGAACCGGAACAGGGCTATGGCTACACCTTC. Translated: CAISEPEQGYGYTF.

V and J are TRBV29-1 and TRBJ1-2, with D possibly TRBD1 on 6 matching bases. Germline CDR1 SQVTM, CDR2 ANQGSEA. This CDR3 comprises 13 residues. Trimming removed 7 bases from V and 1 base from J, with 13 bases in between. CDR3 DNA: TGCAGCGCCCAAGGGGGTGGTAACTATGGCTACACCTTC. It yields the protein CSAQGGGNYGYTF.

This clonotype was picked up a small number of times. V usage is TRBV25-1 and J usage is TRBJ2-5; D not certain. The CDR3 loop spans 12 amino acids. The V gene's germline CDR1 is MGHDK and CDR2 SYGVNS. Trimming removed 8 bases from V and 2 bases from J, with 9 bases in between. The CDR3 region is CASAWGQETQYF. In DNA form, the CDR3 reads TGTGCCAGCGCCTGGGGACAAGAGACCCAGTACTTC.

This clonotype showed up just a few times. The chain combines TRBV9 with TRBJ2-1, with TRBD2 matching over 8 bases. CDR1 is SGDLS, CDR2 YYNGEE, per germline. This CDR3 is built from 18 residues. J was trimmed by 6 bases and V by 0 bases; bases with no gene match: 14. The CDR3 spells CASSVAKESGSASNEQFF. For the CDR3, the DNA is TGTGCCAGCAGCGTAGCTAAGGAGAGCGGGAGTGCATCCAATGAGCAGTTCTTC.

The sample holds many counts of this clonotype. V is TRBV19 and J is TRBJ2-7; 7 nucleotides align to TRBD1. V was clipped by 3 bases and J by 2 bases; unmatched bases: 4. The CDR3 is made up of 14 amino acids. Germline V gives CDR1 LNHDA, CDR2 SQIVND (reference sequence). The CDR3 nucleotides read TGTGCCAGTAGTATCGGGCAGGGGGCCTACGAGCAGTACTTC. This translates into CASSIGQGAYEQYF.

The sample holds a few counts of this clonotype. This chain uses TRBV12-3 or TRBV12-4 with TRBJ2-2; D is unresolved. This CDR3 region has 16 residues. V shed 7 bases and J shed 3 bases, with 18 bases lying between them. The DNA of the CDR3 is TGTGCCAGCAACGGAAGACGGGCTTTTGACACCGGGGAGCTGTTTTTT. Protein product: CASNGRRAFDTGELFF.

In this sample, this clonotype turned up a few times. Since a much larger clone is just one base distant, this may be a read error. This chain joins TRBV12-3 or TRBV12-4 and TRBJ2-1, with 9 nucleotides matching TRBD2. The closer fit of TRBJ2-7 to the DNA end suggests the J call may be wrong. This CDR3 has 15 amino acids. The CDR3 reads CASSGSGGSYNEQYF. CDR3 coding DNA: TGTGCCAGCAGTGGTAGCGGGGGCTCCTACAATGAGCAGTACTTC.

In its sample, this clonotype was seen many times. The chain has TRBV10-3 and TRBJ2-3; 9 bases align to TRBD1. The CDR3 has 16 amino acids. CDR1 and CDR2 (germline): ENHRY, SYGVKD. V trimming: 4 bases; J trimming: 4 bases; junction bases outside the gene matches: 9. CDR3 nucleotides: TGTGCCATCAGTGGAGGGACAGGGCAGGGGGCAGATACGCAGTATTTT. Its translation is CAISGGTGQGADTQYF.

A remark on this clonotype: A much larger clone differs from this one at a single base, so this may be a read error. The chain is built from TRBV6-5 and TRBJ1-2; TRBD1 matches 11 bases. The CDR3 length is 15 residues. The ends lost 5 bases at V and 8 bases at J; junction bases unmatched: 10. Germline V gene lookup returns CDR1 MNHEY and CDR2 SVGAGI. The CDR3 sequence: CASSHARTGGEGYTF. The CDR3 region has the DNA TGTGCCAGCAGTCACGCTCGGACAGGGGGCGAAGGCTACACCTTC.

This clonotype was counted many times. This chain uses TRBV28 with TRBJ2-1, with 8 bases identical to TRBD2. With V trimmed by 4 bases and J by 8 bases, 13 bases remained unmatched. This CDR3 is 16 amino acids long. Germline values: CDR1 MDHEN, CDR2 SYDVKM. CDR3 in DNA: TGTGCCAGCAGTTCGCCCAGGGGCGGGGGGCTGGATGAGCAGTTCTTC. This codes for CASSSPRGGGLDEQFF.